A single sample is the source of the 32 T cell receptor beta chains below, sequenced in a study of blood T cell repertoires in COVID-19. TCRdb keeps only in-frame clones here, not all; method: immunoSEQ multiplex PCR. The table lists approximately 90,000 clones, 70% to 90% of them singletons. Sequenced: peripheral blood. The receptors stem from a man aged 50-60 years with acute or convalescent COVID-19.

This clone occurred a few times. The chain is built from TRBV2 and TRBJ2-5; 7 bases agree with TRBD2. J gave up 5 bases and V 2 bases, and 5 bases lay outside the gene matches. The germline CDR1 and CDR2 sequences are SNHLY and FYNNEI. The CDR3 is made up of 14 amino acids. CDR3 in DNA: TGTGCCAGCAGTGAATCGGAGGGAGGGGAGACCCAGTACTTC. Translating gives CASSESEGGETQYF. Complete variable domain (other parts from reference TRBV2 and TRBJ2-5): EPEVTQTPSHQVTQMGQEVILRCVPISNHLYFYWYRQILGQKVEFLVSFYNNEISEKSEIFDDQFSVERPDGSNFTLKIRSTKLEDSAMYFCASSESEGGETQYFGPGTRLLVL.

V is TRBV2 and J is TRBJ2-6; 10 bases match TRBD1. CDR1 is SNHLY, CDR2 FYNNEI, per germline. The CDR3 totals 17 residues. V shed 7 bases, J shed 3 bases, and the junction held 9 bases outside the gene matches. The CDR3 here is CASTTGTGVGGANVLTF. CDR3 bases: TGTGCCAGCACTACCGGGACAGGGGTTGGTGGGGCCAACGTCCTGACTTTC.

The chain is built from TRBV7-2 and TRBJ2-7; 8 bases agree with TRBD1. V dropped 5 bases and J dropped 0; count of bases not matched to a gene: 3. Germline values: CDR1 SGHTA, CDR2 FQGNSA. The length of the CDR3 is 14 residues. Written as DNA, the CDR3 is TGTGCCAGCAGCCGGGACAGGTCCTCCTACGAGCAGTACTTC. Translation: CASSRDRSSYEQYF.

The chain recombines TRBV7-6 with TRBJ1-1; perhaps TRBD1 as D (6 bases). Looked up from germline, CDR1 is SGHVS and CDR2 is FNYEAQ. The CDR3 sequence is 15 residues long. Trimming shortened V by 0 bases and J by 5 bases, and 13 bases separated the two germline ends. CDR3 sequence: CASSLASTGPTEAFF. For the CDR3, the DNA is TGTGCCAGCAGCTTAGCGTCCACAGGGCCAACTGAAGCTTTCTTT.

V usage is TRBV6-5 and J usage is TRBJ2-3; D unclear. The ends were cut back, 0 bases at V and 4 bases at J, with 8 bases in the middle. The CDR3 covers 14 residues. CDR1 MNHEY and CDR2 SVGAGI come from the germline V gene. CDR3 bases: TGTGCCAGCAGTTACTCCCGAGGATCAGATACGCAGTATTTT. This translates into CASSYSRGSDTQYF.

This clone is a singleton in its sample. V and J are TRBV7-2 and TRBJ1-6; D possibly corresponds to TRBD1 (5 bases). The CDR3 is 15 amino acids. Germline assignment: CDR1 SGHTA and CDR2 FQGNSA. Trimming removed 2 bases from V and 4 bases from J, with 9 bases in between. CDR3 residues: CASSLRAGYNSPLHF. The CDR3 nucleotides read TGTGCCAGCAGCTTAAGGGCAGGGTATAATTCACCCCTCCACTTT.

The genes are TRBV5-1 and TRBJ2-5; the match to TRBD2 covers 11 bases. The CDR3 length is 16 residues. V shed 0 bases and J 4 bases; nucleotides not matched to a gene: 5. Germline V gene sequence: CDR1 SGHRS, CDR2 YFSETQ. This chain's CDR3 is CASSLARLAGGETQYF. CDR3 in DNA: TGCGCCAGCAGCTTGGCCCGGCTAGCGGGAGGAGAGACCCAGTACTTC.

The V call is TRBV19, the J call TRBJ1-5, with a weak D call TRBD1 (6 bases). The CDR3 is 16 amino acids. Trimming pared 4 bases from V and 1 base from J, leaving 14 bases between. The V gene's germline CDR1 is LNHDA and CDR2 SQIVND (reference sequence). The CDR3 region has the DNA TGTGCCAGTAGTAACCTACAGGGACGGAGCAATCAGCCCCAGCATTTT. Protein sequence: CASSNLQGRSNQPQHF.

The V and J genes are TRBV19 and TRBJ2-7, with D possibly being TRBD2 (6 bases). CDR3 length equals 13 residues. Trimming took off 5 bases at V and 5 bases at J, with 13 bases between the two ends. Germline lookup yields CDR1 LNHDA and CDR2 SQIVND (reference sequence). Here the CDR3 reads CASSWGEEDEQYF. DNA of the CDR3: TGTGCCAGTAGTTGGGGGGAGGAGGACGAGCAGTACTTC.

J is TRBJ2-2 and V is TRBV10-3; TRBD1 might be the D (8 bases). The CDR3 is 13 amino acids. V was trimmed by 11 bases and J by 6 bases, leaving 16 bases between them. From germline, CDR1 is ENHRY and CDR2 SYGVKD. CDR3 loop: CASETGGAGELFF. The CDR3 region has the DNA TGTGCCTCAGAAACAGGGGGGGCCGGGGAGCTGTTTTTT.

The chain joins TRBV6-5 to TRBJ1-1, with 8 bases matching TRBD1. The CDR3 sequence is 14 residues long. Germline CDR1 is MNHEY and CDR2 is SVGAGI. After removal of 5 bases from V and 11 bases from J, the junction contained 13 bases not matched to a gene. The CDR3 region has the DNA TGTGCCAGCAGTCCCGAGCGGACAGGGAACGGTGCTTTCTTT. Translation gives CASSPERTGNGAFF.

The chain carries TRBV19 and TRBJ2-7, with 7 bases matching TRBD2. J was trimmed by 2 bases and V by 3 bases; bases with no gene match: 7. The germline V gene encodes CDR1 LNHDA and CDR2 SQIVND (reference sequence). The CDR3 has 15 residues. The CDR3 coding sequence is TGTGCCAGTAGTATGGGGGACTATCTTACCTACGAGCAGTACTTC. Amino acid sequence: CASSMGDYLTYEQYF. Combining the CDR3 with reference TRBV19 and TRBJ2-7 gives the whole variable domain DGGITQSPKYLFRKEGQNVTLSCEQNLNHDAMYWYRQDPGQGLRLIYYSQIVNDFQKGDIAEGYSVSREKKESFPLTVTSAQKNPTAFYLCASSMGDYLTYEQYFGPGTRLTVT.

CDR3 sequence reads: CATSRDPVDRLVVGTEAFF. The DNA for the CDR3 is TGTGCCACCAGCAGAGACCCAGTCGACAGGCTGGTTGTGGGCACTGAAGCTTTCTTT. The chain links TRBV15 to TRBJ1-1; the D gene is possibly TRBD1 (6 bases). CDR1 and CDR2 (germline): LNHNV, YYDKDF (reference sequence). V was trimmed by 0 bases and J by 4 bases, leaving 24 bases between them. This CDR3 spans 19 amino acids.

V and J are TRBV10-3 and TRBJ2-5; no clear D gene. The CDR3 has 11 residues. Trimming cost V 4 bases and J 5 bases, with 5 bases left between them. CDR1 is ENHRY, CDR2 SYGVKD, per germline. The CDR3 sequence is CAISGGETQYF. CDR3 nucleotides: TGTGCCATCAGTGGAGGCGAGACCCAGTACTTC.

This CDR3 is CASTLWETGELFF. CDR3 nucleotide sequence: TGTGCCAGCACTCTCTGGGAGACCGGGGAGCTGTTTTTT. The V gene is TRBV28, the J gene TRBJ2-2; D perhaps matches TRBD2 (5 bases). V shed 7 bases and J shed 5 bases, with 11 bases lying between them. Looked up from germline, CDR1 is MDHEN and CDR2 is SYDVKM. The CDR3 is made up of 13 amino acids.

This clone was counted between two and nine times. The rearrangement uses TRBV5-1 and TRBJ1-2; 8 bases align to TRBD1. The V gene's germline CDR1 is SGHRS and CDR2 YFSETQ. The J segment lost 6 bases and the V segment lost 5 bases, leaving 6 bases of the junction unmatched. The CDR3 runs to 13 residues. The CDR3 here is CASRRTGPDGYTF. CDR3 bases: TGCGCCAGCAGGCGGACAGGGCCGGATGGCTACACCTTC.

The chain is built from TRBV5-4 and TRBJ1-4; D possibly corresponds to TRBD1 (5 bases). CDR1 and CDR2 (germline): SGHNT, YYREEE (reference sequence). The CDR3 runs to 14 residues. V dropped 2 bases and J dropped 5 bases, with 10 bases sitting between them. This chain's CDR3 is CASSLWGSNEKLFF. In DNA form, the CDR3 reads TGTGCCAGCAGCTTATGGGGCAGCAATGAAAAACTGTTTTTT. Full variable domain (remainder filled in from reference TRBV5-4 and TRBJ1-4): ETGVTQSPTHLIKTRGQQVTLRCSSQSGHNTVSWYQQALGQGPQFIFQYYREEENGRGNFPPRFSGLQFPNYSSELNVNALELDDSALYLCASSLWGSNEKLFFGSGTQLSVL.

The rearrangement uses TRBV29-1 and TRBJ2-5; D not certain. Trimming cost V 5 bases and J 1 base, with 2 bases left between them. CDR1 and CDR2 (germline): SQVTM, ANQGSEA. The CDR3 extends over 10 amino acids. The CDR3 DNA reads TGCAGCGTTCGCCAAGAGACCCAGTACTTC. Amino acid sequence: CSVRQETQYF.

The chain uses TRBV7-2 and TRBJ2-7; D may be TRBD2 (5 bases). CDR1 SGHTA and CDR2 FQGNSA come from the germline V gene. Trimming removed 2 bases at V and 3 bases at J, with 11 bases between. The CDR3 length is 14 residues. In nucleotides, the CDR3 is TGTGCCAGCAGCTTACATCCGGGAAACTACGAGCAGTACTTC. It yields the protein CASSLHPGNYEQYF.

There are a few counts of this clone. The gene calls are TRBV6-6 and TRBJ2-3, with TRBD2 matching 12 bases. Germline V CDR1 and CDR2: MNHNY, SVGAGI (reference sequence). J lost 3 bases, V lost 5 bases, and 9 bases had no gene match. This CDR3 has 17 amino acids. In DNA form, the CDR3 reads TGTGCCAGCAGTCTAGCGGGAGGGCCCTTGAGAACAGATACGCAGTATTTT. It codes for CASSLAGGPLRTDTQYF.

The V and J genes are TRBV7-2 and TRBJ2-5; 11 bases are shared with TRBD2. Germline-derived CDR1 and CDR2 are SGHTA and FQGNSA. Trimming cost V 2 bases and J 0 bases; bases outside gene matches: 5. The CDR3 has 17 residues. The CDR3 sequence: CASSLRGTSGYQETQYF. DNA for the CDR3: TGTGCCAGCAGCTTAAGGGGGACTAGCGGCTACCAAGAGACCCAGTACTTC.

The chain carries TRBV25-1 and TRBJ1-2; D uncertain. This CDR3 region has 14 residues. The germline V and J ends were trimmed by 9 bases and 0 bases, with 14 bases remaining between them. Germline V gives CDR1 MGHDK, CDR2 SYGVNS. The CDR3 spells CASCMGSPNYGYTF. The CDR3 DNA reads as TGTGCCAGTTGCATGGGCAGCCCTAACTATGGCTACACCTTC.

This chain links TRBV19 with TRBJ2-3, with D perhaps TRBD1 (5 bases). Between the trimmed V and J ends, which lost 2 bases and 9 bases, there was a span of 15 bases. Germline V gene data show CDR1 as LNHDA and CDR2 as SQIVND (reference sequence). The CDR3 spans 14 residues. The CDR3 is CASSITSGQGTQYF. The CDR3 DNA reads TGTGCCAGTAGTATAACCTCCGGGCAGGGAACGCAGTATTTT.

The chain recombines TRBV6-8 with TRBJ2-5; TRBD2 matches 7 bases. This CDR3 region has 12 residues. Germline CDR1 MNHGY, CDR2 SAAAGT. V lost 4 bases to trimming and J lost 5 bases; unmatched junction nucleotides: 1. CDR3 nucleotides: TGTGCCAGCAGTTCGCGGGGGGAGACCCAGTACTTC. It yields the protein CASSSRGETQYF.

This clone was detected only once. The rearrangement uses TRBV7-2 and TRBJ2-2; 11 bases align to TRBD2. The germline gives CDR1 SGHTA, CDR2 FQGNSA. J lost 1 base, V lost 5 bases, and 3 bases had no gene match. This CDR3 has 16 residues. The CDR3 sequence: CASSPGLAVNTGELFF. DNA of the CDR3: TGTGCCAGCAGCCCGGGACTAGCGGTGAACACCGGGGAGCTGTTTTTT.

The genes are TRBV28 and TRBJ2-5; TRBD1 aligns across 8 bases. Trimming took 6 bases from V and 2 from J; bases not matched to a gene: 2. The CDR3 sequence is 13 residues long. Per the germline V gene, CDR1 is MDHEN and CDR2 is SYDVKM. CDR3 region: CASRRTGQETQYF. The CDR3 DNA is TGTGCCAGCAGGCGGACAGGGCAAGAGACCCAGTACTTC.

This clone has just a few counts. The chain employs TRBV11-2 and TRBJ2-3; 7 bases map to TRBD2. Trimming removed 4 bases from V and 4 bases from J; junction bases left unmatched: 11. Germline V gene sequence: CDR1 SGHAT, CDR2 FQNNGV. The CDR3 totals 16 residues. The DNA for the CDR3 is TGTGCCAGCAGCTCGGCTGCTAGCGGCCTAGCAGATACGCAGTATTTT. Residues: CASSSAASGLADTQYF.

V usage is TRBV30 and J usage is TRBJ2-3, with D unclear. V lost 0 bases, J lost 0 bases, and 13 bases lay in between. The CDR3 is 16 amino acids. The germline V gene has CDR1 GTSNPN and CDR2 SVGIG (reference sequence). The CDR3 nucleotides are TGTGCCTGGAGTGTACGAGTAGCCCCTAGCACAGATACGCAGTATTTT. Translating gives CAWSVRVAPSTDTQYF. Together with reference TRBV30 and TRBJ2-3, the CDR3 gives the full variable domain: SQTIHQWPATLVQPVGSPLSLECTVEGTSNPNLYWYRQAAGRGLQLLFYSVGIGQISSEVPQNLSASRPQDRQFILSSKKLLLSDSGFYLCAWSVRVAPSTDTQYFGPGTRLTVL.

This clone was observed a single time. CDR3 loop: CASSFIGTYNEQFF. The CDR3 DNA reads as TGTGCCAGCAGTTTTATCGGGACATACAATGAGCAGTTCTTC. The V gene is TRBV28, the J gene TRBJ2-1; possibly TRBD1 for D (6 bases). Trimming removed 3 bases from V and 4 bases from J, with 10 bases in between. The germline V gene encodes CDR1 MDHEN and CDR2 SYDVKM. CDR3 length: 14 amino acids. Looking up the rest from reference TRBV28 and TRBJ2-1 gives the full variable domain: DVKVTQSSRYLVKRTGEKVFLECVQDMDHENMFWYRQDPGLGLRLIYFSYDVKMKEKGDIPEGYSVSREKKERFSLILESASTNQTSMYLCASSFIGTYNEQFFGPGTRLTVL.

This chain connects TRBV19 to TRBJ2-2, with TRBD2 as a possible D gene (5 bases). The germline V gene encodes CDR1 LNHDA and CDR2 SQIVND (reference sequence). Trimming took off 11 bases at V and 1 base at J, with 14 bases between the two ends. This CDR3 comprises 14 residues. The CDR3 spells CAAASSGNTGELFF. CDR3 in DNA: TGTGCCGCCGCGTCGAGCGGGAACACCGGGGAGCTGTTTTTT.

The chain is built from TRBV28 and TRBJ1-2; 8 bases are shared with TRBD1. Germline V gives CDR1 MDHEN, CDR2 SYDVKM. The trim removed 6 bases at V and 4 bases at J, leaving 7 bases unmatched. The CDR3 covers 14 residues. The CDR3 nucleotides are TGTGCCAGCAGCCCGGGACAGGACCCCTATGGCTACACCTTC. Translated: CASSPGQDPYGYTF.

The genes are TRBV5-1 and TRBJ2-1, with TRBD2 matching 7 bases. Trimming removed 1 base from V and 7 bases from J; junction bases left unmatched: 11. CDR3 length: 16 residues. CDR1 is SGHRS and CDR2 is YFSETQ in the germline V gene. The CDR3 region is CASSLRAGERGNEQFF. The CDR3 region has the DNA TGCGCCAGCAGCTTGAGGGCGGGAGAAAGGGGTAATGAGCAGTTCTTC.